This TCR beta chain appears in the sequencing data of a study of regulatory T cells in long-lasting Graves disease. Noted time point: newly diagnosed GD, antithyroid drugs for less than 3 months. Preparation of the TCR library used RNA extracted from PBMCs. Germline V gene data show CDR1 as SNHLY and CDR2 as FYNNEI. The CDR3 extends over 12 amino acids. Trimming removed 3 bases from V and 1 base from J, with 3 bases in between. Building of the TCR beta libraries involved iRepertoire HTBI primers and Arm-PCR of CDR3 regions. TCRdb fed the multiplex PCR reads into MiXCR, producing one record per CDR3 protein. Of some 220,000 distinct CDR3 sequences listed, around 19% are singletons. Turning to this clonotype: Its antigen is unidentified.

General study findings and limits: It is possible that accuracy was reduced by the small size of the sample.

The sample was also linked to a second study, of T cells in Graves' hyperthyroidism and ophthalmopathy.

The receptor was derived from a woman aged 25 to 45 with Graves disease. The specimen comprised peripheral blood mononuclear cells (PBMCs), sampled at new diagnosis, from a patient treated with antithyroid drugs. The chain employs TRBV2 and TRBJ1-1, with D unclear. CDR3 nucleotide sequence: TGTGCCAGCAGTGATCCGAACACTGAAGCTTTCTTT. Translating it yields CASSDPNTEAFF.